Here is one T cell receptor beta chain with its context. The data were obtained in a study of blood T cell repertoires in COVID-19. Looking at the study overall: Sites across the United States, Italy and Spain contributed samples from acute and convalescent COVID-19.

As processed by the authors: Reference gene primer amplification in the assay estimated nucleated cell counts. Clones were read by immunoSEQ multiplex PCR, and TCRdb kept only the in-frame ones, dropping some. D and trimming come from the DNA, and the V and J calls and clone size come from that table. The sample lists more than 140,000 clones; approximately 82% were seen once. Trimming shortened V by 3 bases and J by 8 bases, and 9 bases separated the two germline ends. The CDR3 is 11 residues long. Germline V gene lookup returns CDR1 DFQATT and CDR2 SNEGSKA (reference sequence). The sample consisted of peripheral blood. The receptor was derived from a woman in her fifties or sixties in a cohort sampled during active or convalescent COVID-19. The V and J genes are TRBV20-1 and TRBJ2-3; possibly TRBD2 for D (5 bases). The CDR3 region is CSASLRGTQYF. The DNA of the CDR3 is TGCAGTGCTAGTTTACGGGGTACGCAGTATTTT.